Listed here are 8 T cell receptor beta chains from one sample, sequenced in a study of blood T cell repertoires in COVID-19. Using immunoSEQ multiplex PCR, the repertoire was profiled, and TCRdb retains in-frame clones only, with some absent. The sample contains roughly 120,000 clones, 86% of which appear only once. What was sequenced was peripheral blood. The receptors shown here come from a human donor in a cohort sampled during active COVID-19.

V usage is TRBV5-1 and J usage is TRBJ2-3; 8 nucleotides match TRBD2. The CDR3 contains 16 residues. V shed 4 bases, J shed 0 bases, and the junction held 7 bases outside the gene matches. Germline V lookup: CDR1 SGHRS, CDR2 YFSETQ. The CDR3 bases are TGCGCCAGCAGCCCTGGACTAGCCAGTAGCACAGATACGCAGTATTTT. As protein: CASSPGLASSTDTQYF.

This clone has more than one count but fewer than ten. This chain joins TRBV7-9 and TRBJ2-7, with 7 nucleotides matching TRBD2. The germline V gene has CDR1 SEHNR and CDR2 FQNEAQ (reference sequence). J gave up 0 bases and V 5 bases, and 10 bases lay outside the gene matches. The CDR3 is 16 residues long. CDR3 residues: CASSLTLAPRSYEQYF. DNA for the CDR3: TGTGCCAGCAGCCTGACACTAGCGCCCCGCTCCTACGAGCAGTACTTC.

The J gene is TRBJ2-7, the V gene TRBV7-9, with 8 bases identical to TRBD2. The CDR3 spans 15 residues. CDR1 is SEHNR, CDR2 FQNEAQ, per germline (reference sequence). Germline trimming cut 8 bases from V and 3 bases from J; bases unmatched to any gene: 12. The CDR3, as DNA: TGTGCCAGCGCTCATAGCGGGAAAACAGTCTACGAGCAGTACTTC. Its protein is CASAHSGKTVYEQYF.

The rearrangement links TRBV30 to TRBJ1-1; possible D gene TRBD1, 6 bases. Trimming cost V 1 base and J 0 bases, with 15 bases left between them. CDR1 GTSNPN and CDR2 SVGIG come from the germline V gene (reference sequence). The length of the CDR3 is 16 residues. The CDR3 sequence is CAWSGRGGSMNTEAFF. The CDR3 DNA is TGTGCCTGGAGTGGTAGGGGGGGATCCATGAACACTGAAGCTTTCTTT.

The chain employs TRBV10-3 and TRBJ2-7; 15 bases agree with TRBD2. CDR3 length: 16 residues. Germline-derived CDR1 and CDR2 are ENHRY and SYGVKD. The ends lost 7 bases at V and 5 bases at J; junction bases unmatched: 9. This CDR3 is CAINPGLAGGLNEQYF. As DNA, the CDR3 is TGTGCCATCAACCCCGGACTAGCGGGAGGGCTAAACGAGCAGTACTTC.

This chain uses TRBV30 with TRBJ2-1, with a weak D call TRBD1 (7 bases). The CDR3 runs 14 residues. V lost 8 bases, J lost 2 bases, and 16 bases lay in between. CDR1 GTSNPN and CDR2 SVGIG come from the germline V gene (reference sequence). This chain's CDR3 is CARSRDSTYNEQFF. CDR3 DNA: TGTGCCCGATCGCGGGACAGCACCTACAATGAGCAGTTCTTC. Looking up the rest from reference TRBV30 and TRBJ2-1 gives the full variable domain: SQTIHQWPATLVQPVGSPLSLECTVEGTSNPNLYWYRQAAGRGLQLLFYSVGIGQISSEVPQNLSASRPQDRQFILSSKKLLLSDSGFYLCARSRDSTYNEQFFGPGTRLTVL.

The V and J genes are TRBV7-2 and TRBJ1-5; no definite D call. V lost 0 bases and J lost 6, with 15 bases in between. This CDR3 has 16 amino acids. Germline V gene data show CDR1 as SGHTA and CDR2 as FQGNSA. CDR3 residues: CASSLAGSTVAQPQHF. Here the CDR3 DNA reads TGTGCCAGCAGCTTAGCAGGGAGCACGGTCGCTCAGCCCCAGCATTTT.

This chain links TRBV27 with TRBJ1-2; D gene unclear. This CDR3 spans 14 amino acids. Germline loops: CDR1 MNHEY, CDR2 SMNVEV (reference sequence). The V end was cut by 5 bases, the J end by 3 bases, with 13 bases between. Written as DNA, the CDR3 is TGTGCCAGCAGTGCGCCGGGAAGGGACTATGGCTACACCTTC. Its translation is CASSAPGRDYGYTF.